Shown below are 31 T cell receptor beta chains from a single sample sequenced in a study of blood T cell repertoires in COVID-19. Here immunoSEQ multiplex PCR was the method, and the copy in TCRdb shows in-frame clones only, minus some. In the table there are 330,000 or so clones, around 87% of which are singletons. Sequences were obtained from PBMCs or T cells enriched from blood (not recorded which). The source is a man aged 40-50 years in a cohort exposed to, infected with or recovered from COVID-19 (not recorded which).

This chain connects TRBV6-5 to TRBJ2-1, with 9 bases aligning to TRBD1. The CDR3 totals 15 residues. Unmatched junction bases numbered 3, after V lost 6 bases and J lost 0 bases. CDR1 MNHEY and CDR2 SVGAGI come from the germline V gene. CDR3 coding DNA: TGTGCCAGCAGCGGACAGGGGCTCTCCTACAATGAGCAGTTCTTC. It is translated as CASSGQGLSYNEQFF.

This chain connects TRBV5-6 to TRBJ2-3, with D tentatively TRBD2 (6 bases). The CDR3 covers 14 residues. The germline V gene has CDR1 SGHDT and CDR2 YYEEEE. Deletions cut 6 bases from V and 2 bases from J, with 13 bases between. DNA of the CDR3: TGTGCCAGCAACCCCGCGGGAATCACAGATACGCAGTATTTT. Translated: CASNPAGITDTQYF.

The chain employs TRBV6-1 and TRBJ1-3; D ambiguous. Germline CDR1 reads MNHNS; CDR2 reads SASEGT. The CDR3 sequence is 14 residues long. Trimming took 4 bases from V and 0 from J, leaving 7 bases between them. Written as DNA, the CDR3 is TGTGCCAGCAGTGTAGCAGCCTCTGGAAACACCATATATTTT. Its translation: CASSVAASGNTIYF.

The chain recombines TRBV11-2 with TRBJ2-5, with 7 bases that match TRBD2. CDR3 length: 16 amino acids. Looked up from germline, CDR1 is SGHAT and CDR2 is FQNNGV. V lost 1 base, J lost 1 base, and 6 bases stayed unmatched. This CDR3 reads CASSLGLAASQETQYF. The CDR3 nucleotides read TGTGCCAGCAGCTTAGGGCTAGCGGCAAGCCAAGAGACCCAGTACTTC.

The V and J genes are TRBV2 and TRBJ2-3, with D possibly matching TRBD2 (5 bases). The CDR3 spans 13 residues. Per germline, CDR1 SNHLY and CDR2 FYNNEI. V lost 3 bases and J lost 5, with 9 bases in between. CDR3: CASSDGIQDTQYF. CDR3 DNA: TGTGCCAGCAGTGACGGGATTCAAGATACGCAGTATTTT.

The rearrangement links TRBV28 to TRBJ2-3; no clear D. The CDR3 loop spans 14 amino acids. Trimming stripped 5 bases from V and 1 base from J, with 10 bases between. From germline, CDR1 is MDHEN and CDR2 SYDVKM. The CDR3 spells CASSTGVRTDTQYF. DNA for the CDR3: TGTGCCAGCAGTACTGGTGTGCGCACAGATACGCAGTATTTT.

The V and J genes are TRBV7-2 and TRBJ1-2; 7 positions match TRBD1. The CDR3 totals 13 residues. Trimming at V came to 5 bases and at J to 3 bases, leaving 3 bases not matched to a gene. The V gene's germline CDR1 is SGHTA and CDR2 FQGNSA. The CDR3 loop reads CASSEGQYYGYTF. CDR3 DNA: TGTGCCAGCAGCGAGGGACAGTACTATGGCTACACCTTC.

The V gene is TRBV27, the J gene TRBJ2-1, with TRBD2 matching over 10 bases. After removal of 2 bases from V and 9 bases from J, the junction contained 10 bases not matched to a gene. Germline V gene lookup returns CDR1 MNHEY and CDR2 SMNVEV (reference sequence). The CDR3 loop spans 16 amino acids. The CDR3 DNA reads TGTGCCAGCAGTTTAATCGTACTAGCGGGGATTGGTGAGCAGTTCTTC. Encoded protein: CASSLIVLAGIGEQFF.

This chain connects TRBV7-9 to TRBJ1-3, with TRBD1 identical over 7 bases. CDR3 length equals 13 residues. V trimming: 5 bases; J trimming: 4 bases; junction bases outside the gene matches: 2. The germline V gene has CDR1 SEHNR and CDR2 FQNEAQ (reference sequence). CDR3 in amino acids: CASSVGQGNTIYF. As DNA, the CDR3 is TGTGCCAGCAGCGTGGGACAGGGAAACACCATATATTTT.

This chain links TRBV28 with TRBJ2-7, with 9 bases fitting TRBD1. Losses at the gene ends were 8 bases for V and 7 bases for J; bases not matched to a gene: 9. This CDR3 has 13 residues. Germline V gene data show CDR1 as MDHEN and CDR2 as SYDVKM. DNA of the CDR3: TGTGCCAGCTTGGGACAGGGAATTCGGGAGCAGTACTTC. Translation: CASLGQGIREQYF. The full variable domain, with the rest looked up from reference TRBV28 and TRBJ2-7, is DVKVTQSSRYLVKRTGEKVFLECVQDMDHENMFWYRQDPGLGLRLIYFSYDVKMKEKGDIPEGYSVSREKKERFSLILESASTNQTSMYLCASLGQGIREQYFGPGTRLTVT.

This sequence joins TRBV5-1 and TRBJ1-2; 7 positions match TRBD1. Germline V gene lookup returns CDR1 SGHRS and CDR2 YFSETQ. The CDR3 sequence is 14 residues long. Trimming removed 3 bases from V and 0 bases from J; junction bases left unmatched: 2. The DNA for the CDR3 is TGCGCCAGCAGCTGGGACAGTCCTAACTATGGCTACACCTTC. Encoded protein: CASSWDSPNYGYTF.

V gene TRBV3-1 (or the pseudogene TRBV3-2) combines with J gene TRBJ2-6; maybe TRBD1 (5 bases). This CDR3 is 16 amino acids long. Germline CDR1 and CDR2: LGHDT and YNNKEL (reference sequence). V was cut by 4 bases and J by 2 bases, with 12 bases left in between. Here the CDR3 reads CASSPQALPGANVLTF. CDR3 DNA sequence: TGTGCCAGCAGCCCACAGGCTCTACCTGGGGCCAACGTCCTGACTTTC.

The V and J genes are TRBV28 and TRBJ2-7; 10 bases agree with TRBD1. CDR3 length: 16 amino acids. After removal of 3 bases from V and 3 bases from J, the junction contained 8 bases not matched to a gene. Germline V gene sequence: CDR1 MDHEN, CDR2 SYDVKM. CDR3 in amino acids: CASSFSAGTGDYEQYF. For the CDR3, the DNA is TGTGCCAGCAGTTTCTCAGCCGGGACAGGGGACTACGAGCAGTACTTC.

V is TRBV18 and J is TRBJ1-1; no clear D. This CDR3 region has 17 residues. Trimming shortened V by 2 bases and J by 1 base, and 17 bases separated the two germline ends. Germline CDR1 and CDR2: KGHSH and LQKENI. The CDR3 region is CASSPNRLKKGNTEAFF. Here the CDR3 DNA reads TGTGCCAGCTCACCAAACAGACTAAAAAAGGGGAACACTGAAGCTTTCTTT.

The chain links TRBV11-2 to TRBJ2-6; 7 nucleotides line up with TRBD1. The CDR3 covers 18 residues. Germline loops: CDR1 SGHAT, CDR2 FQNNGV. Losses at the gene ends were 1 base for V and 0 bases for J; bases not matched to a gene: 6. CDR3 coding DNA: TGTGCCAGCAGCTTAGCGGCAGGGGGTTTCTCTGGGGCCAACGTCCTGACTTTC. Translation: CASSLAAGGFSGANVLTF.

This chain joins TRBV6-5 and TRBJ2-7; no clear D gene. Germline CDR1 reads MNHEY; CDR2 reads SVGAGI. The ends were cut back, 6 bases at V and 0 bases at J, with 9 bases in the middle. The CDR3 is made up of 13 amino acids. The CDR3 here is CASRESSSYEQYF. The CDR3, as DNA: TGTGCCAGCAGGGAGTCCAGCTCCTACGAGCAGTACTTC.

This chain uses TRBV11-2 with TRBJ2-7, with TRBD1 as a possible D gene (5 bases). The V end lost 4 bases, the J end lost 4 bases, and 14 bases lay between the germline ends. This CDR3 has 14 amino acids. Per germline, CDR1 SGHAT and CDR2 FQNNGV. CDR3 in amino acids: CASSSLGQAYEQYF. The CDR3 nucleotides read TGTGCCAGCAGCTCGCTGGGGCAGGCATACGAGCAGTACTTC.

This chain joins TRBV4-1 and TRBJ2-1, with TRBD2 matching over 16 bases. The length of the CDR3 is 19 residues. From germline, CDR1 is MGHRA and CDR2 YSYEKL. V shed 1 base and J 5 bases; nucleotides not matched to a gene: 8. The CDR3 is CASSQGGLAGGPGHNEQFF. CDR3 sequence (DNA): TGCGCCAGCAGCCAAGGGGGACTAGCGGGAGGGCCGGGGCACAATGAGCAGTTCTTC.

This clone came up a few times. The rearrangement uses TRBV7-8 and TRBJ1-4; a weak D match, TRBD1 (6 bases). Per germline, CDR1 SGHVS and CDR2 FQNEAQ. The CDR3 length is 13 residues. V lost 8 bases and J 7 bases, leaving 14 bases between the germline ends. This CDR3 is CASGTLLGEKLFF. CDR3 in DNA: TGTGCCAGCGGGACACTCTTGGGTGAAAAACTGTTTTTT.

The chain carries TRBV30 and TRBJ1-1; no definite D call. Per germline, CDR1 GTSNPN and CDR2 SVGIG (reference sequence). This CDR3 has 12 amino acids. V lost 4 bases and J lost 11, with 17 bases in between. CDR3 protein: CAWNRGEQIAFF. The DNA of the CDR3 is TGTGCCTGGAATCGGGGAGAACAGATCGCTTTCTTT.

The chain combines TRBV6-1 with TRBJ1-2; 8 bases fit TRBD1. J lost 3 bases, V lost 3 bases, and 6 bases had no gene match. CDR3 length: 15 amino acids. Per the germline V gene, CDR1 is MNHNS and CDR2 is SASEGT. In DNA form, the CDR3 reads TGTGCCAGCAGTGAGGGGACAGGACCTTACTATGGCTACACCTTC. Residues: CASSEGTGPYYGYTF.

The V call is TRBV6-6, the J call TRBJ1-2; the match to TRBD1 covers 7 bases. CDR1 is MNHNY and CDR2 is SVGAGI in the germline V gene (reference sequence). With V trimmed by 4 bases and J by 8 bases, 10 bases remained unmatched. This CDR3 contains 14 residues. The CDR3 sequence: CASSLDRETGGYTF. The CDR3, as DNA: TGTGCCAGCAGTTTAGACAGGGAGACCGGAGGCTACACCTTC.

The chain links TRBV27 to TRBJ1-5, with 7 bases fitting TRBD1. In germline, CDR1 is MNHEY, CDR2 SMNVEV (reference sequence). V shed 4 bases and J 5 bases; nucleotides not matched to a gene: 11. The length of the CDR3 is 16 residues. The chain's CDR3 is CASSSGTVKVDQPQHF. The CDR3 bases are TGTGCCAGCAGTTCCGGGACAGTCAAGGTTGATCAGCCCCAGCATTTT.

This clone was recorded a few times. The chain carries TRBV5-1 and TRBJ2-4; the D gene is possibly TRBD1 (7 bases). The germline gives CDR1 SGHRS, CDR2 YFSETQ. CDR3 length equals 15 residues. Trimming cost V 0 bases and J 7 bases, with 14 bases left between them. The CDR3 DNA follows: TGCGCCAGCAGCTTGGCAGGGGGAGGCGACAACATTCAGTACTTC. This translates into CASSLAGGGDNIQYF.

In this sample, this clone turned up a few times. This chain joins TRBV27 and TRBJ1-1, with 7 bases that match TRBD1. V shed 5 bases and J 0 bases; nucleotides not matched to a gene: 6. In germline, CDR1 is MNHEY, CDR2 SMNVEV (reference sequence). The CDR3 contains 15 residues. The CDR3 sequence is CASSPSTGLNTEAFF. The CDR3 DNA sequence: TGTGCCAGCAGTCCCTCGACAGGGCTGAACACTGAAGCTTTCTTT.

The chain links TRBV19 to TRBJ2-1, with 7 bases matching TRBD2. The J segment lost 5 bases and the V segment lost 5 bases, leaving 9 bases of the junction unmatched. CDR1 and CDR2 (germline): LNHDA, SQIVND (reference sequence). The CDR3 consists of 15 residues. The CDR3 DNA reads as TGTGCCAGTAGTGTGTTGTCTAGCGGAAACAATGAGCAGTTCTTC. It specifies CASSVLSSGNNEQFF.

This clone was observed a handful of times. The rearrangement uses TRBV5-6 and TRBJ1-2; the match to TRBD1 covers 8 bases. This CDR3 has 15 residues. J gave up 2 bases and V 3 bases, and 6 bases lay outside the gene matches. Looked up from germline, CDR1 is SGHDT and CDR2 is YYEEEE. The CDR3 sequence is CASSYGTGRNYGYTF. DNA for the CDR3: TGTGCCAGCAGCTATGGGACAGGCCGAAACTATGGCTACACCTTC.

This clone occurred a few times. This chain joins TRBV9 and TRBJ2-7, with 8 positions matching TRBD1. CDR3 length equals 15 residues. Germline trimming cut 0 bases from V and 3 bases from J; bases unmatched to any gene: 5. The germline V gene has CDR1 SGDLS and CDR2 YYNGEE. CDR3 nucleotides: TGTGCCAGCAGCGTAGGCGGGACAGGATTCTACGAGCAGTACTTC. It is translated as CASSVGGTGFYEQYF.

The genes are TRBV2 and TRBJ2-1; TRBD1 aligns across 10 bases. Germline V CDR1 and CDR2: SNHLY, FYNNEI. The CDR3 extends over 15 amino acids. V lost 6 bases and J lost 5; bases outside the gene matches: 7. The CDR3 reads CASRAGTGVHNEQFF. CDR3 coding DNA: TGTGCCAGCAGAGCCGGGACAGGGGTTCACAATGAGCAGTTCTTC.

Details on this clone: The same CDR3 is also encoded by other DNA sequences in this sample. This rearrangement joins TRBV28 to TRBJ1-1; the D gene is possibly TRBD1 (5 bases). The CDR3 runs to 13 residues. Germline assignment: CDR1 MDHEN and CDR2 SYDVKM. V lost 4 bases and J 1 base, leaving 7 bases between the germline ends. CDR3 amino acids: CASSSGQNTEAFF. CDR3 DNA sequence: TGTGCCAGCAGTTCAGGACAGAACACTGAAGCTTTCTTT.

The CDR3 loop reads CASSITSGRVTDTQYF. As DNA, the CDR3 is TGTGCCAGTAGTATAACTAGCGGGAGGGTGACAGATACGCAGTATTTT. The V and J genes are TRBV19 and TRBJ2-3, with TRBD2 identical over 13 bases. Losses at the gene ends were 2 bases for V and 3 bases for J; bases not matched to a gene: 2. Germline CDR1 is LNHDA and CDR2 is SQIVND (reference sequence). CDR3 length equals 16 residues. The full variable domain, rest sourced from reference TRBV19 and TRBJ2-3, is DGGITQSPKYLFRKEGQNVTLSCEQNLNHDAMYWYRQDPGQGLRLIYYSQIVNDFQKGDIAEGYSVSREKKESFPLTVTSAQKNPTAFYLCASSITSGRVTDTQYFGPGTRLTVL.